Presented here are 10 T cell receptor beta chains from one specimen sequenced in a study of blood T cell repertoires in COVID-19. Repertoires were generated with immunoSEQ multiplex PCR, while TCRdb's copy carries only in-frame clones and drops some. The sample yields some 150,000 clones, roughly nine tenths seen once. The specimen was peripheral blood. Every receptor here comes from a man between 65 and 80 years old with acute or convalescent COVID-19.

V usage is TRBV24-1 and J usage is TRBJ2-3, with 11 bases aligning to TRBD1. CDR3 length: 19 amino acids. The junction had 13 bases not matched to a gene; V was cut back by 3 bases and J by 3 bases. Germline CDR1 and CDR2: KGHDR and SFDVKD. In nucleotides, the CDR3 is TGTGCCACCAGTGATCTCGGACAGGGGGCAGGGAGGAAAACAGATACGCAGTATTTT. This encodes CATSDLGQGAGRKTDTQYF.

This clone has only a few counts. This chain connects TRBV5-4 to TRBJ1-6; 7 positions match TRBD1. The germline V gene has CDR1 SGHNT and CDR2 YYREEE (reference sequence). There are 16 residues in the CDR3. J lost 7 bases, V lost 4 bases, and 11 bases had no gene match. The CDR3 loop is CASSQGGAGGNSPLHF. The CDR3 DNA sequence: TGTGCCAGCAGCCAAGGCGGGGCAGGGGGAAATTCACCCCTCCACTTT.

This clone is a singleton in its sample. The rearrangement uses TRBV7-2 and TRBJ2-1, with a weak D call TRBD2 (6 bases). The CDR3 runs to 14 residues. V was pared by 2 bases and J by 5 bases, with 10 bases between. Germline V gene sequence: CDR1 SGHTA, CDR2 FQGNSA. CDR3 nucleotides: TGTGCCAGCAGCTTAAGGCGGGGAGACAATGAGCAGTTCTTC. This sequence encodes CASSLRRGDNEQFF.

The chain is built from TRBV15 and TRBJ2-3; D uncertain. Germline CDR1 is LNHNV and CDR2 is YYDKDF (reference sequence). The CDR3 sequence is 16 residues long. The V end lost 5 bases, the J end lost 2 bases, and 17 bases lay between the germline ends. The DNA for the CDR3 is TGTGCCACCAGCCCCCGCAGCGCCCGATTCACAGATACGCAGTATTTT. Amino acid sequence: CATSPRSARFTDTQYF.

The rearrangement uses TRBV5-4 and TRBJ2-5; possibly TRBD2 for D (7 bases). Trimming cost V 4 bases and J 0 bases, with 13 bases left between them. The CDR3 totals 15 residues. Germline CDR1 SGHNT, CDR2 YYREEE (reference sequence). The chain's CDR3 is CASSGGGRYQETQYF. The CDR3 region has the DNA TGTGCCAGCAGCGGCGGGGGCCGGTACCAAGAGACCCAGTACTTC.

The gene calls are TRBV5-4 and TRBJ2-3; TRBD2 might be the D (6 bases). CDR1 SGHNT and CDR2 YYREEE come from the germline V gene (reference sequence). The ends were cut back, 1 base at V and 0 bases at J, with 9 bases in the middle. This CDR3 is 15 amino acids long. The CDR3 nucleotides are TGTGCCAGCAGCTTGTCCGGGACTAGCACAGATACGCAGTATTTT. It yields the protein CASSLSGTSTDTQYF.

CDR3 amino acids: CASSTPGGPLEPQHF. CDR3 DNA: TGTGCCAGTTCAACCCCGGGGGGTCCGCTCGAGCCCCAGCATTTT. This chain connects TRBV19 to TRBJ1-5; maybe TRBD1 (5 bases). Trimming pared 8 bases from V and 8 bases from J, leaving 22 bases between. Germline V gene data show CDR1 as LNHDA and CDR2 as SQIVND (reference sequence). CDR3 length equals 15 residues. Together with reference TRBV19 and TRBJ1-5, the CDR3 gives the full variable domain: DGGITQSPKYLFRKEGQNVTLSCEQNLNHDAMYWYRQDPGQGLRLIYYSQIVNDFQKGDIAEGYSVSREKKESFPLTVTSAQKNPTAFYLCASSTPGGPLEPQHFGDGTRLSIL.

The chain links TRBV2 to TRBJ1-4; D is unresolved. This CDR3 comprises 13 residues. Trimming cost V 7 bases and J 0 bases, with 6 bases left between them. Germline CDR1 SNHLY, CDR2 FYNNEI. CDR3 loop: CASTRATNEKLFF. CDR3 in DNA: TGTGCCAGCACCCGGGCAACTAATGAAAAACTGTTTTTT.

The chain combines TRBV7-8 with TRBJ2-2; 11 bases map to TRBD1. The germline V gene has CDR1 SGHVS and CDR2 FQNEAQ. This CDR3 has 15 amino acids. The ends lost 6 bases at V and 4 bases at J; junction bases unmatched: 4. CDR3 DNA: TGTGCCAGCAGTTCCGGGACAGGGGGCACCGGGGAGCTGTTTTTT. As protein: CASSSGTGGTGELFF.

The chain has TRBV6-5 and TRBJ1-6; no firm D call. The CDR3 spans 15 residues. Germline lookup yields CDR1 MNHEY and CDR2 SVGAGI. V gave up 5 bases and J gave up 0 bases, with 8 bases separating them. CDR3 bases: TGTGCCAGCAGTCGCACGGGCTCCTATAATTCACCCCTCCACTTT. This translates into CASSRTGSYNSPLHF.